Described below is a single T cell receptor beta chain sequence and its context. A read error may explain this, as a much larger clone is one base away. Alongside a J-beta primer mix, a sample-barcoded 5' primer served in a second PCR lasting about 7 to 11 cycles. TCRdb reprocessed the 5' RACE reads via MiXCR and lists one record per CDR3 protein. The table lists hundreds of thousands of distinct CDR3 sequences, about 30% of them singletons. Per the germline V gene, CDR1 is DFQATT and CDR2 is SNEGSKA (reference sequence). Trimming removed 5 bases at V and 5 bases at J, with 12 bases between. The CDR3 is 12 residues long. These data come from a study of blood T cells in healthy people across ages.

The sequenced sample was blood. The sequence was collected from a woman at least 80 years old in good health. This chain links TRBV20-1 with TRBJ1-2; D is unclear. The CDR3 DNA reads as TGCAGTGCTGTCGAGGGAATTTATGGCTACACCTTC. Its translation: CSAVEGIYGYTF.